The 6 T cell receptor beta chains in this list originate from one sample, sequenced in a study of OX40 agonist ivuxolimab in advanced cancers. TCRdb keeps only in-frame clones here, not all; method: immunoSEQ multiplex PCR. The table shows some 79,000 clones, with 90% to 95% occurring only once. Here the sequenced sample was CD4+ or CD8+ T cells sorted from blood, taken in a trial of the OX40 agonist ivuxolimab. These receptors were taken from an adult with an advanced solid tumor such as melanoma, head and neck, liver or kidney cancer.

This clone was seen just once. The V and J genes are TRBV4-1 and TRBJ1-4; 7 positions agree with TRBD1. The CDR3 sequence is 15 residues long. CDR1 and CDR2 (germline): MGHRA, YSYEKL. The J segment lost 7 bases and the V segment lost 0 bases, leaving 5 bases of the junction unmatched. The CDR3 DNA reads TGCGCCAGCAGCCAAGAAAGGGGACAGATTGAAAAACTGTTTTTT. It yields the protein CASSQERGQIEKLFF.

V gene TRBV25-1 combines with J gene TRBJ2-5; 9 nucleotides align to TRBD1. Germline V gives CDR1 MGHDK, CDR2 SYGVNS. The CDR3 covers 16 residues. Unmatched junction bases numbered 11, after V lost 5 bases and J lost 4 bases. The CDR3 reads CASSLDRGEIGETQYF. As DNA, the CDR3 is TGTGCCAGCAGTCTAGACAGGGGGGAGATCGGAGAGACCCAGTACTTC.

This rearrangement joins TRBV21-1 to TRBJ2-7; the tabulated D call, TRBD2, remains unverified against the DNA. TRBV21-1 corresponds to a pseudogene. The CDR3 is 21 amino acids. The DNA for the CDR3 is TGTGCCAGCAGCACTCCCGGGACTAGCGGGAGGGCCGAGAGAGATTGCGACGAGCAGTACTTC. This sequence encodes CASSTPGTSGRAERDCDEQYF.

This chain joins TRBV4-1 and TRBJ2-7, with D possibly matching TRBD1 (5 bases). The ends were cut back, 0 bases at V and 5 bases at J, with 14 bases in the middle. The CDR3 is 15 residues long. The germline V gene has CDR1 MGHRA and CDR2 YSYEKL. CDR3 amino acids: CASSQDPGLRDEQYF. The CDR3 nucleotides are TGCGCCAGCAGCCAAGACCCAGGGTTAAGAGACGAGCAGTACTTC.

V is TRBV27 and J is TRBJ2-5; 10 bases are shared with TRBD2. Trimming removed 3 bases from V and 4 bases from J; junction bases left unmatched: 14. The germline V gene has CDR1 MNHEY and CDR2 SMNVEV (reference sequence). CDR3 length equals 18 residues. CDR3 sequence: CASSFLAGTSGMAETQYF. In DNA, the CDR3 is TGTGCCAGCAGTTTTTTGGCCGGCACTAGCGGGATGGCAGAGACCCAGTACTTC.

The V gene is TRBV19, the J gene TRBJ2-1; 8 bases are a match to TRBD2. Germline CDR1 and CDR2: LNHDA and SQIVND (reference sequence). This CDR3 is 17 amino acids long. The trim removed 5 bases at V and 1 base at J, leaving 10 bases unmatched. The CDR3 spells CASSYRRAGVSYNEQFF. The CDR3 nucleotides are TGTGCCAGTAGTTACAGAAGAGCGGGAGTGTCCTACAATGAGCAGTTCTTC.